The 27 T cell receptor beta chains in this list originate from one sample, sequenced in a study of shared clonotypes between healthy human individuals. Only in-frame clones appear in the TCRdb table, and some are missing; sequencing was by immunoSEQ multiplex PCR. Among 1,500,000 or so clones listed, approximately 98.5% were seen once. Sample: naive CD4+ T cells sorted from blood. Subset in this sample: CD45RA+ positively selected. These receptors were obtained from a man between 25 and 39 years old in good health.

V gene TRBV10-3 combines with J gene TRBJ1-4, with 10 positions matching TRBD1. V lost 3 bases to trimming and J lost 8 bases; unmatched junction nucleotides: 3. From germline, CDR1 is ENHRY and CDR2 SYGVKD. CDR3 size: 14 residues. CDR3 protein: CAISDRQGAEKLFF. The CDR3 nucleotides read TGTGCCATCAGTGACCGACAGGGGGCCGAAAAACTGTTTTTT.

The chain recombines TRBV20-1 with TRBJ1-1; D call uncertain. CDR1 and CDR2 from the germline V gene are DFQATT and SNEGSKA (reference sequence). This CDR3 region has 11 residues. Trimming took 3 bases from V and 6 from J, leaving 8 bases between them. The CDR3 sequence: CSARLISEAFF. In DNA form, the CDR3 reads TGCAGTGCTAGGCTAATATCTGAAGCTTTCTTT.

The V gene is TRBV4-3, the J gene TRBJ2-3; TRBD1 or TRBD2 may be the D gene (5 bases each). Trimming took 3 bases from V and 0 from J, leaving 16 bases between them. The germline CDR1 and CDR2 sequences are LGHNA and YSLEER. The length of the CDR3 is 17 residues. For the CDR3, the DNA is TGCGCCAGCAGCCAGGGACCTATTCCTACGAGCACAGATACGCAGTATTTT. It codes for CASSQGPIPTSTDTQYF.

V is TRBV6-5 and J is TRBJ2-7, with D unclear. The CDR3 has 14 residues. Germline loops: CDR1 MNHEY, CDR2 SVGAGI. V shed 8 bases and J shed 0 bases, with 14 bases lying between them. CDR3 in amino acids: CASGRRSSSYEQYF. The DNA of the CDR3 is TGTGCCAGCGGCCGCCGATCCAGCTCCTACGAGCAGTACTTC.

V usage is TRBV5-1 and J usage is TRBJ1-4; no definite D call. The germline V and J ends were trimmed by 4 bases and 5 bases, with 15 bases remaining between them. Germline assignment: CDR1 SGHRS and CDR2 YFSETQ. The CDR3 spans 15 residues. The CDR3 sequence is CASSPGAVLNEKLFF. The CDR3, as DNA: TGCGCCAGCAGCCCTGGAGCGGTATTAAATGAAAAACTGTTTTTT.

The CDR3 spells CASSLPGGQSYEQYF. The CDR3 nucleotides read TGTGCCAGCAGTTTGCCCGGGGGGCAGTCCTACGAGCAGTACTTC. The chain combines TRBV28 with TRBJ2-7, with D tentatively TRBD2 (7 bases). CDR1 is MDHEN, CDR2 SYDVKM, per germline. V was pared by 3 bases and J by 1 base, with 13 bases between. CDR3 length: 15 amino acids.

Worth noting for this clone: This sample includes further DNA sequences coding for the same CDR3. The chain links TRBV5-1 to TRBJ2-7; D is ambiguous. The germline gives CDR1 SGHRS, CDR2 YFSETQ. The CDR3 is made up of 11 amino acids. V dropped 1 base and J dropped 4 bases, with 3 bases sitting between them. CDR3 coding DNA: TGCGCCAGCAGCTTGAATTACGAGCAGTACTTC. This sequence encodes CASSLNYEQYF.

The rearrangement links TRBV7-2 to TRBJ2-5; no reliable D call. The V end was cut by 4 bases, the J end by 3 bases, with 9 bases between. The CDR3 runs to 13 residues. Germline CDR1 and CDR2: SGHTA and FQGNSA. The CDR3 DNA follows: TGTGCCAGCAGCTCAGGCTCTGAAGAGACCCAGTACTTC. It specifies CASSSGSEETQYF.

The chain is built from TRBV19 and TRBJ1-5; 9 nucleotides align to TRBD1. The V and J ends lost 8 bases and 9 bases, in that order; junction bases with no gene match: 14. CDR3 length: 15 residues. The germline V gene encodes CDR1 LNHDA and CDR2 SQIVND (reference sequence). The DNA for the CDR3 is TGTGCCAGTGCTCGACAGGGGGGAGAGGGGACGCCCCAGCATTTT. Protein: CASARQGGEGTPQHF.

J is TRBJ2-7 and V is TRBV18, with D possibly TRBD2 on 5 matching bases. CDR1 and CDR2 from the germline V gene are KGHSH and LQKENI. This CDR3 has 14 amino acids. V was cut by 2 bases and J by 4 bases, with 12 bases left in between. CDR3 DNA sequence: TGTGCCAGCTCACCAGAGGGAGCGGTGTACGAGCAGTACTTC. Residues: CASSPEGAVYEQYF.

The chain joins TRBV5-1 to TRBJ1-1; D ambiguous. This CDR3 has 17 residues. Looked up from germline, CDR1 is SGHRS and CDR2 is YFSETQ. Trimming removed 0 bases at V and 1 base at J, with 16 bases between. The chain's CDR3 is CASSLGHRPAANTEAFF. The CDR3 DNA follows: TGCGCCAGCAGCTTGGGGCACCGCCCCGCAGCGAACACTGAAGCTTTCTTT.

The chain links TRBV5-1 to TRBJ2-1; D possibly corresponds to TRBD2 (6 bases). From germline, CDR1 is SGHRS and CDR2 YFSETQ. V was trimmed by 4 bases and J by 2 bases, leaving 16 bases between them. The CDR3 extends over 16 amino acids. The CDR3 loop is CASSPQRAGTYNEQFF. The CDR3 DNA sequence: TGCGCCAGCAGCCCCCAGAGGGCGGGAACCTACAATGAGCAGTTCTTC.

The chain combines TRBV29-1 with TRBJ2-7; D unresolved. CDR1 SQVTM and CDR2 ANQGSEA come from the germline V gene. The CDR3 totals 13 residues. The V end was cut by 4 bases, the J end by 5 bases, with 15 bases between. CDR3 in DNA: TGCAGCGTTGCCCGAAGCTCTTGGGACGAGCAGTACTTC. Its protein is CSVARSSWDEQYF.

With respect to this clone: One end of the junction fails to match germline, which may point to a read error. Other DNA sequences within the sample encode an identical CDR3. This chain uses TRBV5-1 with TRBJ2-2; D might be TRBD1 or TRBD2, each matching 6 bases. The CDR3 length is 16 residues. The germline V gene encodes CDR1 SGHRS and CDR2 YFSETQ. The CDR3 region is CASSLIGGWDTGELFF. Here the CDR3 DNA reads TGCGCCAGCAGCTTGATCGGGGGCTGGGACACCGGGGAGCTATTTTTT.

In this sample, this clone turned up once. This chain joins TRBV6-1 and TRBJ1-4, with D uncertain. With 1 base removed from V and 8 bases from J, the gap between germline ends came to 11 bases. The CDR3 has 14 residues. Per the germline V gene, CDR1 is MNHNS and CDR2 is SASEGT. The CDR3 loop is CASSEGKWSEKLFF. CDR3 sequence (DNA): TGTGCCAGCAGTGAAGGGAAGTGGTCGGAAAAACTGTTTTTT.

Written as DNA, the CDR3 is TGTGCCAGCAGATCCCTAGGCACTGAAGCTTTCTTT. As protein: CASRSLGTEAFF. The chain uses TRBV6-1 and TRBJ1-1; the D is unclear. Between the trimmed V and J ends, which lost 6 bases and 4 bases, there was a span of 9 bases. The CDR3 has 12 amino acids. Germline lookup yields CDR1 MNHNS and CDR2 SASEGT.

The V call is TRBV11-2, the J call TRBJ2-4; D uncertain. Looked up from germline, CDR1 is SGHAT and CDR2 is FQNNGV. V dropped 2 bases and J dropped 9 bases, with 11 bases sitting between them. The CDR3 contains 13 residues. CDR3 loop: CASSLHLPPIQYF. DNA of the CDR3: TGTGCCAGCAGCTTACATCTCCCGCCCATTCAGTACTTC.

Notes on this clone: The same CDR3 also results from other DNA sequences found in this sample. This chain joins TRBV7-2 and TRBJ2-1; 7 positions agree with TRBD2. This CDR3 is built from 15 residues. Germline CDR1 is SGHTA and CDR2 is FQGNSA. V shed 4 bases and J 4 bases; nucleotides not matched to a gene: 7. CDR3 DNA: TGTGCCAGCAGCTCTCAAGGCGGGAGTTACAATGAGCAGTTCTTC. It is translated as CASSSQGGSYNEQFF.

J is TRBJ2-1 and V is TRBV6-1; D might be TRBD1 or TRBD2, each matching 5 bases. This CDR3 has 13 amino acids. Deletions cut 8 bases from V and 6 bases from J, with 14 bases between. Germline CDR1 and CDR2: MNHNS and SASEGT. The CDR3 region has the DNA TGTGCCAGCGAGGGAACGGGGCGCAATGAGCAGTTCTTC. Encoded protein: CASEGTGRNEQFF.

The J gene is TRBJ2-5, the V gene TRBV2; 11 bases line up with TRBD1. The J segment lost 1 base and the V segment lost 3 bases, leaving 1 base of the junction unmatched. The germline V gene encodes CDR1 SNHLY and CDR2 FYNNEI. This CDR3 region has 15 residues. The CDR3 coding sequence is TGTGCCAGCAGTGAGGACAGGGGGCTCCAAGAGACCCAGTACTTC. Translating it yields CASSEDRGLQETQYF.

The genes are TRBV18 and TRBJ2-7; weak D call: TRBD2 (5 bases). CDR1 and CDR2 (germline): KGHSH, LQKENI. This CDR3 is 14 amino acids long. Deletions cut 3 bases from V and 7 bases from J, with 16 bases between. DNA of the CDR3: TGTGCCAGCTCACCGAACGGGGAGACGGGAGAGCAGTACTTC. It translates to CASSPNGETGEQYF.

CDR3 coding DNA: TGTGCCATCAGTGATTTAGCGGGAGAGACCCAGTACTTC. This encodes CAISDLAGETQYF. The J gene is TRBJ2-5, the V gene TRBV10-3; 7 nucleotides align to TRBD2. V was clipped by 3 bases and J by 4 bases; unmatched bases: 2. CDR1 and CDR2 (germline): ENHRY, SYGVKD. The CDR3 runs 13 residues.

V and J are TRBV19 and TRBJ1-5; D not certain. The germline V and J ends were trimmed by 2 bases and 0 bases, with 5 bases remaining between them. Germline CDR1 is LNHDA and CDR2 is SQIVND (reference sequence). This CDR3 contains 14 residues. CDR3 sequence: CASSIWGSNQPQHF. DNA of the CDR3: TGTGCCAGTAGTATATGGGGTAGCAATCAGCCCCAGCATTTT.

V usage is TRBV2 and J usage is TRBJ1-5, with TRBD1 as a possible D gene (5 bases). This CDR3 is 14 amino acids long. Trimming took off 1 base at V and 5 bases at J, with 9 bases between the two ends. Germline values: CDR1 SNHLY, CDR2 FYNNEI. This CDR3 is CASSEDRLHQPQHF. As DNA, the CDR3 is TGTGCCAGCAGTGAAGACAGGCTTCATCAGCCCCAGCATTTT.

The CDR3, as DNA: TGTGCCAGCAGCTGGGACAGCTACACTGAAGCTTTCTTT. Amino acid sequence: CASSWDSYTEAFF. The V gene is TRBV9, the J gene TRBJ1-1; 7 nucleotides match TRBD1. The CDR3 has 13 amino acids. Germline V lookup: CDR1 SGDLS, CDR2 YYNGEE. V was pared by 4 bases and J by 3 bases, with 3 bases of the junction left unmatched.

The chain carries TRBV28 and TRBJ2-7; D is undetermined. The CDR3 is 14 amino acids. V lost 2 bases and J 6 bases, leaving 14 bases between the germline ends. Germline V gene sequence: CDR1 MDHEN, CDR2 SYDVKM. This chain's CDR3 is CASSLLTHWGEQYF. CDR3 coding DNA: TGTGCCAGCAGTTTACTGACCCACTGGGGCGAGCAGTACTTC.

The chain joins TRBV2 to TRBJ2-1; D might be TRBD2 (5 bases). Germline CDR1 is SNHLY and CDR2 is FYNNEI. Trimming pared 7 bases from V and 9 bases from J, leaving 13 bases between. There are 12 residues in the CDR3. The CDR3, as DNA: TGTGCCAGCAAGGGAGTTTTGGGTGAGCAGTTCTTC. Its translation: CASKGVLGEQFF.